This TCR beta chain was identified during a study of Graves' ophthalmopathy and Graves' hyperthyroidism. In the study overall: Researchers obtained peripheral blood at initial diagnosis, before any treatment had begun.

CDR3 length equals 12 residues. Trimming took 7 bases from V and 6 from J; bases not matched to a gene: 9. Per the germline V gene, CDR1 is SQVTM and CDR2 is ANQGSEA. General observations from the study: Most expanded thyroid clonotypes above 0.001 frequency also appeared in blood.

From RNA, the CDR3 regions of TCR beta chains were amplified and sequenced. The authors performed first-round RT-PCR with HTBI primers and then a second-round multiplex PCR. TCRdb reprocessed the multiplex PCR reads via MiXCR and lists one record per CDR3 protein. The table lists around 660,000 distinct CDR3 sequences, under 50% of them singletons. Turning to this clonotype: What it recognizes is unknown.

Clinical symptoms, serum thyroxine, TRAb, thyroid ultrasound and orbital computed tomography were relied on for diagnosis. The authors isolated PBMCs from around 10 ml of fresh peripheral blood. The sample consisted of peripheral blood. The V call is TRBV29-1, the J call TRBJ2-7; 7 nucleotides match TRBD2. This TCR was recovered from an adult man with Graves' ophthalmopathy. CDR3 sequence (DNA): TGCAGCGCTGACGGGGGGATTAGCGAGCAGTACTTC. This codes for CSADGGISEQYF.